This entry lists 20 T cell receptor beta chains sequenced from one sample in a study of Ad26.COV2.S vaccination and SARS-CoV-2 variants. Treatment meaning: 19 received Ad26.COV2.S at low or high dose, single or two shots; several received placebo; per-sample allocation not given. After the first vaccine or placebo injection, samples were drawn on day 63. Assay used: immunoSEQ multiplex PCR; TCRdb lists only in-frame clones, some missing. This table has around 350,000 clones, 70% to 90% appearing once. Sequenced here: peripheral blood, sampled in a trial of Ad26.COV2.S vaccine versus placebo. Every receptor here comes from a person between 18 and 60 years old who received the Ad26.COV2.S COVID-19 vaccine or a placebo.

The chain couples TRBV5-1 to TRBJ2-3, with TRBD2 matching over 14 bases. Germline CDR1 SGHRS, CDR2 YFSETQ. Losses at the gene ends were 1 base for V and 3 bases for J; bases not matched to a gene: 7. The CDR3 covers 18 residues. The CDR3 DNA reads as TGCGCCAGCAGCTTGCTCCCGGGACTAGCGGGAGTTACAGATACGCAGTATTTT. Translating it yields CASSLLPGLAGVTDTQYF.

This sequence joins TRBV6-2 or TRBV6-3 and TRBJ2-7; D perhaps matches TRBD1 (5 bases). CDR1 and CDR2 (germline): MNHEY, SVGEGT. Between the trimmed V and J ends, which lost 0 bases and 3 bases, there was a span of 15 bases. The CDR3 loop spans 16 amino acids. This CDR3 reads CASSYSMAGKYYEQYF. The CDR3 DNA is TGTGCCAGCAGTTACTCGATGGCAGGGAAATACTACGAGCAGTACTTC.

V and J are TRBV14 and TRBJ2-7, with no clear D. Per the germline V gene, CDR1 is SGHDN and CDR2 is FVKESK. The CDR3 consists of 14 residues. V lost 4 bases, J lost 2 bases, and 12 bases lay in between. DNA for the CDR3: TGTGCCAGCAGCCGCGGCAAATTACCCTACGAGCAGTACTTC. This encodes CASSRGKLPYEQYF.

The chain uses TRBV6-1 and TRBJ1-5, with TRBD1 identical over 7 bases. V lost 4 bases to trimming and J lost 2 bases; unmatched junction nucleotides: 8. Per the germline V gene, CDR1 is MNHNS and CDR2 is SASEGT. CDR3 length: 16 residues. CDR3 DNA sequence: TGTGCCAGCAGTGTACGACAGGGAAAGGGCAATCAGCCCCAGCATTTT. Protein sequence: CASSVRQGKGNQPQHF.

The chain uses TRBV30 and TRBJ1-5, with 9 positions matching TRBD1. The CDR3 has 15 amino acids. The germline V gene encodes CDR1 GTSNPN and CDR2 SVGIG (reference sequence). V gave up 5 bases and J gave up 0 bases; unmatched junction bases: 5. This CDR3 reads CAWSGQGNSNQPQHF. Written as DNA, the CDR3 is TGTGCCTGGTCTGGACAGGGGAATAGCAATCAGCCCCAGCATTTT.

The rearrangement joins TRBV18 to TRBJ1-2; D gene ambiguous. Germline V gene data show CDR1 as KGHSH and CDR2 as LQKENI. The length of the CDR3 is 11 residues. With 8 bases removed from V and 5 bases from J, the gap between germline ends came to 9 bases. CDR3 coding DNA: TGTGCCAGCGCCCCGGGTTATGGCTACACCTTC. Residues: CASAPGYGYTF.

The rearrangement uses TRBV6-5 and TRBJ2-2; no clear D. The germline V and J ends were trimmed by 3 bases and 5 bases, with 13 bases remaining between them. There are 15 residues in the CDR3. Looked up from germline, CDR1 is MNHEY and CDR2 is SVGAGI. CDR3 coding DNA: TGTGCCAGCAGTTATCAAACCGTGGGGACCGGGGAGCTGTTTTTT. Its protein is CASSYQTVGTGELFF.

The chain recombines TRBV28 with TRBJ1-1; D uncertain. Germline CDR1 reads MDHEN; CDR2 reads SYDVKM. This CDR3 is built from 14 residues. The ends were cut back, 5 bases at V and 0 bases at J, with 10 bases in the middle. This CDR3 is CASSGETMNTEAFF. The CDR3 DNA follows: TGTGCCAGCAGTGGAGAAACTATGAACACTGAAGCTTTCTTT.

CDR3 loop: CASSQDLRTQGPGELFF. DNA for the CDR3: TGCGCCAGCAGCCAAGATCTGCGGACCCAGGGCCCCGGGGAGCTGTTTTTT. V usage is TRBV4-3 and J usage is TRBJ2-2; weak D call: TRBD1 (5 bases). CDR3 length equals 17 residues. Germline-derived CDR1 and CDR2 are LGHNA and YSLEER. V lost 0 bases and J lost 6, with 17 bases in between.

The rearrangement links TRBV30 to TRBJ2-2; D is unclear. The CDR3 is 14 amino acids. V was trimmed by 5 bases and J by 2 bases, leaving 12 bases between them. Looked up from germline, CDR1 is GTSNPN and CDR2 is SVGIG (reference sequence). CDR3 sequence: CAWQRQANTGELFF. DNA for the CDR3: TGTGCCTGGCAAAGACAAGCAAACACCGGGGAGCTGTTTTTT.

The chain employs TRBV11-2 and TRBJ2-7; 13 bases line up with TRBD2. Trimming removed 5 bases from V and 4 bases from J; junction bases left unmatched: 5. The CDR3 runs 15 residues. Germline CDR1 reads SGHAT; CDR2 reads FQNNGV. The CDR3 bases are TGTGCCAGCAGCAAGGGACTAGCGGGACGATACGAGCAGTACTTC. Amino acids: CASSKGLAGRYEQYF.

This chain uses TRBV3-1 (or the pseudogene TRBV3-2) with TRBJ1-5; D is perhaps TRBD1 (5 bases). The V gene lost 3 bases and the J gene lost 2 bases, with 11 bases spanning the gap. The CDR3 is 15 amino acids. Per the germline V gene, CDR1 is LGHDT and CDR2 is YNNKEL (reference sequence). The DNA of the CDR3 is TGTGCCAGCAGCCAGGGGGGGATAGGCAATCAGCCCCAGCATTTT. It yields the protein CASSQGGIGNQPQHF.

The V gene is TRBV20-1, the J gene TRBJ2-5; no clear D gene. The CDR3 totals 11 residues. V was cut by 5 bases and J by 3 bases, with 7 bases left in between. Germline CDR1 DFQATT, CDR2 SNEGSKA (reference sequence). CDR3 region: CSALAEETQYF. The CDR3 DNA reads as TGCAGTGCTTTAGCTGAAGAGACCCAGTACTTC.

This clone was recorded once. The chain uses TRBV5-5 and TRBJ2-7; 9 nucleotides agree with TRBD2. CDR3 length: 14 amino acids. From germline, CDR1 is SGHKS and CDR2 YYEKEE (reference sequence). The trim removed 3 bases at V and 2 bases at J, leaving 3 bases unmatched. CDR3 region: CASSWTSETYEQYF. The DNA of the CDR3 is TGTGCCAGCAGCTGGACTAGCGAAACCTACGAGCAGTACTTC. The variable domain in full, completed from reference TRBV5-5 and TRBJ2-7, reads DAGVTQSPTHLIKTRGQQVTLRCSPISGHKSVSWYQQVLGQGPQFIFQYYEKEERGRGNFPDRFSARQFPNYSSELNVNALLLGDSALYLCASSWTSETYEQYFGPGTRLTVT.

This clone was seen a handful of times. The chain combines TRBV7-2 with TRBJ2-7; TRBD2 matches 10 bases. The CDR3 covers 14 residues. Germline-derived CDR1 and CDR2 are SGHTA and FQGNSA. J was trimmed by 2 bases and V by 3 bases; bases with no gene match: 1. In DNA, the CDR3 is TGTGCCAGCAGCTTTGGACTAGCGGCCTACGAGCAGTACTTC. It translates to CASSFGLAAYEQYF.

This clone came up once. CDR3 protein: CASSQFGSSYEQYF. In DNA, the CDR3 is TGTGCCAGCAGCCAATTCGGCAGCTCCTACGAGCAGTACTTC. The chain is built from TRBV16 and TRBJ2-7, with unresolved D. Between the trimmed V and J ends, which lost 1 base and 0 bases, there was a span of 7 bases. This CDR3 region has 14 residues. Germline V gene data show CDR1 as KGHSY and CDR2 as FQNENV.

CDR3 DNA sequence: TGTGCCAGTAAGGGGACAGGGGCTTCACCCCTCCACTTT. As protein: CASKGTGASPLHF. V is TRBV19 and J is TRBJ1-6; 10 bases are a match to TRBD1. V shed 7 bases and J 9 bases; nucleotides not matched to a gene: 3. The CDR3 consists of 13 residues. CDR1 LNHDA and CDR2 SQIVND come from the germline V gene (reference sequence).

CDR3 amino acids: CSVDRDRGLQFF. DNA of the CDR3: TGCAGCGTTGATCGGGACAGGGGGCTGCAGTTCTTC. The chain is built from TRBV29-1 and TRBJ2-1; 12 bases are shared with TRBD1. The CDR3 length is 12 residues. Per the germline V gene, CDR1 is SQVTM and CDR2 is ANQGSEA. V gave up 3 bases and J gave up 12 bases; unmatched junction bases: 3.

This chain uses TRBV23-1 with TRBJ1-6; tentatively, D is TRBD1 (6 bases). TRBV23-1 is an ORF, with its function uncertain. V lost 2 bases, J lost 0 bases, and 14 bases lay in between. The CDR3 length is 18 residues. CDR3 DNA sequence: TGCGCCAGCAGTCAAGCGGGACACCAGAGCTCCTATAATTCACCCCTCCACTTT. Translated, it gives CASSQAGHQSSYNSPLHF.

Many counts were recorded for this clone. The V call is TRBV6-1, the J call TRBJ1-5; D gene uncertain. The CDR3 covers 13 residues. Germline V gives CDR1 MNHNS, CDR2 SASEGT. V gave up 3 bases and J gave up 2 bases, with 5 bases separating them. Here the CDR3 DNA reads TGTGCCAGCAGTGACAGTGGCAATCAGCCCCAGCATTTT. Translating it yields CASSDSGNQPQHF.